Detailed here is one TCR beta chain. Antigen: not known. Regarding time point: blood 2 weeks post-SBRT. Specified treatment: 15 Gy SBRT to primary tumor, nephrectomy 4 weeks later. The patient's renal cell carcinoma had clear cell pathology. The sample comes from a study of radiation and T cells in renal cell carcinoma. For the study at large: Nephrectomy followed 15 Gy stereotactic body radiation by 4 weeks. Points from the study as a whole: In blood, top tumor clones expanded by 2 weeks, shrinking by 4. Baseline intratumoral clonotype presence is unknown without pretreatment biopsies.

Germline V lookup: CDR1 SEHNR, CDR2 FQNEAQ (reference sequence). Trimming shortened V by 5 bases and J by 10 bases, and 15 bases separated the two germline ends. The CDR3 has 13 residues. TCRdb's table, derived via immunoSEQ multiplex PCR, lists solely in-frame clones and lacks some. This table has some 150,000 clones, roughly 87% appearing once. The chain has TRBV7-9 and TRBJ2-1, with a possible D match to TRBD2 (6 bases). Sequenced here: blood, sampled from a patient whose treatment included radiotherapy and nephrectomy. The sequence derives from a woman between 45 and 60 years old with renal cell carcinoma. The CDR3 region has the DNA TGTGCCAGCAGCCGAAGTAGCGGAAGGGAGCAGTTCTTC. Translated: CASSRSSGREQFF. The whole variable domain, remainder taken from reference TRBV7-9 and TRBJ2-1, is DTGVSQNPRHKITKRGQNVTFRCDPISEHNRLYWYRQTLGQGPEFLTYFQNEAQLEKSRLLSDRFSAERPKGSFSTLEIQRTEQGDSAMYLCASSRSSGREQFFGPGTRLTVL.